Following are 8 T cell receptor beta chains from one sample sequenced in a study of T cell responses to AZD1222 COVID-19 vaccine. The data were produced by immunoSEQ multiplex PCR, yet TCRdb's version contains in-frame clones alone and is incomplete. The repertoire holds about 130,000 clones, with roughly 90% as singletons. The starting material was peripheral blood, obtained on day 0 of AZD1222 vaccination. These receptors were taken from an adult in good health.

V and J are TRBV6-5 and TRBJ1-6; D is undetermined. V was shortened by 2 bases and J by 9 bases, with 8 bases between the two germline ends. There are 13 residues in the CDR3. The germline V gene encodes CDR1 MNHEY and CDR2 SVGAGI. CDR3 coding DNA: TGTGCCAGCAGTTACCTGACGGGTTCACCCCTCCACTTT. Translated, it gives CASSYLTGSPLHF.

V is TRBV5-1 and J is TRBJ2-1; TRBD1 aligns across 7 bases. Germline CDR1 is SGHRS and CDR2 is YFSETQ. The CDR3 has 14 residues. V lost 3 bases, J lost 6 bases, and 6 bases stayed unmatched. DNA for the CDR3: TGCGCCAGCAGCTACCAGGGACAGTTCAATGAGCAGTTCTTC. Translated: CASSYQGQFNEQFF.

The chain recombines TRBV6-5 with TRBJ1-2; 7 nucleotides match TRBD1. The CDR3 has 16 residues. Germline V gene data show CDR1 as MNHEY and CDR2 as SVGAGI. Losses at the gene ends were 0 bases for V and 3 bases for J; bases not matched to a gene: 7. CDR3 DNA sequence: TGTGCCAGCAGTTACTCCCAGGGGGGTCCAGACTATGGCTACACCTTC. It yields the protein CASSYSQGGPDYGYTF.

This clone was observed a handful of times. V and J are TRBV7-2 and TRBJ1-2; D might be TRBD1 (6 bases). Trimming left V 4 bases short and J 4 bases short, with 13 bases between. Germline values: CDR1 SGHTA, CDR2 FQGNSA. The CDR3 sequence is 14 residues long. The CDR3 sequence is CASSWTAGAYGYTF. DNA of the CDR3: TGTGCCAGCAGCTGGACAGCTGGAGCCTATGGCTACACCTTC.

V gene TRBV18 combines with J gene TRBJ1-1, with 7 bases identical to TRBD1. After removal of 4 bases from V and 2 bases from J, the junction contained 7 bases not matched to a gene. The CDR3 length is 15 residues. CDR1 KGHSH and CDR2 LQKENI come from the germline V gene. CDR3 in amino acids: CASSRDRNTNTEAFF. The CDR3 nucleotides are TGTGCCAGCTCACGGGACAGAAATACTAACACTGAAGCTTTCTTT.

V usage is TRBV30 and J usage is TRBJ1-6; 8 positions match TRBD1. The germline V gene has CDR1 GTSNPN and CDR2 SVGIG (reference sequence). J was trimmed by 0 bases and V by 1 base; bases with no gene match: 14. The CDR3 is made up of 20 amino acids. The chain's CDR3 is CAWSASPSTGVSSYNSPLHF. CDR3 nucleotides: TGTGCCTGGAGTGCCTCACCCTCGACAGGGGTCAGCTCCTATAATTCACCCCTCCACTTT.

This chain connects TRBV4-1 to TRBJ1-2; no reliable D call. This CDR3 has 12 residues. Between the trimmed V and J ends, which lost 3 bases and 7 bases, there was a span of 9 bases. CDR1 is MGHRA, CDR2 YSYEKL, per germline. The CDR3 spells CASSQGAGGYTF. CDR3 nucleotide sequence: TGCGCCAGCAGCCAGGGAGCGGGTGGCTACACCTTC.

J is TRBJ1-1 and V is TRBV10-3, with 7 positions matching TRBD1. CDR3 length: 13 amino acids. Per the germline V gene, CDR1 is ENHRY and CDR2 is SYGVKD. Germline trimming cut 7 bases from V and 1 base from J; bases unmatched to any gene: 3. CDR3 sequence (DNA): TGTGCCATCAAAGACAGGGAGAACACTGAAGCTTTCTTT. It yields the protein CAIKDRENTEAFF.